This T cell receptor (beta chain) came from a study of T-cell memory formation after mild COVID-19. Study results and caveats: For contracting clones, CD4+ ones sat mainly in CM and EM, CD8+ in EMRA. Detection of some responders pre-infection suggested pre-existing cross-reactive memory T cells participated. Clones that got smaller from day 15 to 85 had even CD4/CD8, while clones growing later tipped toward CD4+.

CDR3 size: 16 residues. Germline assignment: CDR1 SGHVS and CDR2 FNYEAQ. Losses at the gene ends were 4 bases for V and 3 bases for J; bases not matched to a gene: 4. Details on this clonotype: What it binds is not known.

5'RACE primed at constant segments yielded TCR alpha and TCR beta cDNA libraries bearing sample barcodes and UMIs. TCRdb passed the 5' RACE reads through MiXCR, listing each CDR3 protein once. The sample contains almost 550,000 distinct CDR3 sequences, 20% of which appear only once. The genes are TRBV7-6 and TRBJ2-3, with 13 positions matching TRBD2. Sample: PBMCs or a T cell subset sorted from them (not recorded which). This clonotype was sampled from an adult woman who had mild COVID-19 (a few samples of this study predate the infection). Cell type and time point are not known. The DNA of the CDR3 is TGTGCCAGCAGCTCGACTAGCGGGGGGACAACAGATACGCAGTATTTT. This gives the protein CASSSTSGGTTDTQYF.